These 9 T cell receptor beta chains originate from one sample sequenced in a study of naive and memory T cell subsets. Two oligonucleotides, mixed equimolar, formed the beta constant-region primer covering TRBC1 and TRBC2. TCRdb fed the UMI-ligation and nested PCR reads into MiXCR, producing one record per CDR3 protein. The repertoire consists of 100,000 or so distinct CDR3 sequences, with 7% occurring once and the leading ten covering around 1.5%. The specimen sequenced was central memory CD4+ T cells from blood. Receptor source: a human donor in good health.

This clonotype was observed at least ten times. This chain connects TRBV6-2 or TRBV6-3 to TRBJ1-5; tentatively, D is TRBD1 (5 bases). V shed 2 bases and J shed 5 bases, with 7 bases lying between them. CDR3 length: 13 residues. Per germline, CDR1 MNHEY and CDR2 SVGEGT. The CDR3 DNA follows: TGTGCCAGCAGTTACCAAGGGGATCAGCCCCAGCATTTT. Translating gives CASSYQGDQPQHF.

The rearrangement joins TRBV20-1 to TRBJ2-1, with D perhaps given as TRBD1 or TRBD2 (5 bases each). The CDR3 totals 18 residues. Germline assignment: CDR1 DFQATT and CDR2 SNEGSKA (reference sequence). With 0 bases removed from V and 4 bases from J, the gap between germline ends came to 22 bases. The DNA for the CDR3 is TGCAGTGCTAGAGATCCGGCAGGGTACCAACGAGGGTACAATGAGCAGTTCTTC. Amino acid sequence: CSARDPAGYQRGYNEQFF.

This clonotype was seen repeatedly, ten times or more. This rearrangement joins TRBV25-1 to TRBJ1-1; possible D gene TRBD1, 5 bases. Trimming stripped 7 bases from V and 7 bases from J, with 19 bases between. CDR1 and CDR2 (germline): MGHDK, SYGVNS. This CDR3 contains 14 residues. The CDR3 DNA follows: TGTGCCAGCACGGGACCCTCCTCGCTTAGTGAAGCTTTCTTT. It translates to CASTGPSSLSEAFF.

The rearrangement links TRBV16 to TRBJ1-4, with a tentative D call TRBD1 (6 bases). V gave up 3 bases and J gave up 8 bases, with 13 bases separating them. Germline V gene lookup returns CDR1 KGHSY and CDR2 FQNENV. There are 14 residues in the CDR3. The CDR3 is CASSHWGASEKLFF. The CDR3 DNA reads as TGTGCCAGCAGCCATTGGGGGGCGTCGGAAAAACTGTTTTTT.

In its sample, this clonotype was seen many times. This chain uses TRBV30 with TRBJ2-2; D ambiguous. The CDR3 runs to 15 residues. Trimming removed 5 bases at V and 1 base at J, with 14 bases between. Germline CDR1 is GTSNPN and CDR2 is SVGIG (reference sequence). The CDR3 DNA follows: TGTGCCTGGCGCACTCGCGGTGTGAACACCGGGGAGCTGTTTTTT. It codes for CAWRTRGVNTGELFF.

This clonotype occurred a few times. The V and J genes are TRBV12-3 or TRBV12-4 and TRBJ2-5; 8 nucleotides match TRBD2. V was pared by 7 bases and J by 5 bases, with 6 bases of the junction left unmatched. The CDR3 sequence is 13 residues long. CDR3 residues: CASTPGGRETQYF. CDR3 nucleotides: TGTGCCAGCACCCCGGGGGGGAGGGAGACCCAGTACTTC.

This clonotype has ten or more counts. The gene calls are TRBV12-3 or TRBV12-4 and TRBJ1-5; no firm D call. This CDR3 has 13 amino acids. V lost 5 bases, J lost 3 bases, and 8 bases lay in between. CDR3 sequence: CASSQRINQPQHF. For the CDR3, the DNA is TGTGCCAGCAGTCAGCGCATCAATCAGCCCCAGCATTTT.

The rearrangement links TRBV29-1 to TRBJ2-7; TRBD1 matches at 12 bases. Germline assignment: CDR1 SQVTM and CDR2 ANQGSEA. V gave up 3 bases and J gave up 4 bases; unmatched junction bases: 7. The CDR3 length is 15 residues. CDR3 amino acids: CSVDWEGQGAYEQYF. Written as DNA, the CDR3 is TGCAGCGTTGATTGGGAGGGACAGGGGGCGTACGAGCAGTACTTC.

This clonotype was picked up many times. This chain's CDR3 is CAISRAGSTYEQYF. CDR3 coding DNA: TGTGCCATCAGTCGAGCGGGAAGCACCTACGAGCAGTACTTC. The V call is TRBV10-3, the J call TRBJ2-7, with TRBD2 matching over 7 bases. The V segment lost 5 bases and the J segment 2 bases; nucleotides outside the gene matches: 6. Germline assignment: CDR1 ENHRY and CDR2 SYGVKD. This CDR3 contains 14 residues.